This T cell receptor beta chain was sequenced in a study of metastatic and nonmetastatic thyroid tumors. Turning to the study itself: From malignant and benign thyroid patients, repertoires in blood and in tumor or nodule tissue were compared.

Authors' analysis steps: The distant-metastasis classifier for papillary thyroid cancer was built from CDR3 differences across clinicopathological groups. With MiXCR, TCRdb called clones anew from the PCR reads. TCRdb assigned the V and J calls; the authors' analysis was not used. The table records about 43,000 clones, under 4% of them present only once. Every patient was untreated before thyroid surgery. This CDR3 spans 14 amino acids. The J segment lost 5 bases and the V segment lost 2 bases, leaving 0 bases of the junction unmatched. Germline assignment: CDR1 MNHEY and CDR2 SMNVEV (reference sequence).

What was sequenced was blood. The J gene is TRBJ1-6, the V gene TRBV27, with 7 bases that match TRBD1. This TCR was recovered from a female donor with papillary thyroid cancer or a benign thyroid nodule (not recorded which). Some clones in this sample may be carry-over from other donors' samples. In DNA, the CDR3 is TGTGCCAGCAGTTTAGGACAGGATAATTCACCCCTCCACTTT. Its protein product is CASSLGQDNSPLHF.